These 31 T cell receptor beta chains were sequenced from one sample in a study of T cell repertoires in cytomegalovirus infection. TCRdb independently ran MiXCR on the reads; one entry per CDR3 protein. Seen here are about 60,000 distinct CDR3 sequences, around 18% observed once, and the top ten hold around 59%. Antigen specificity for these receptors is unknown. The sequencing used CD8+ T cells from cultured PBMCs, collected from culture after CMV antigen stimulation. All receptors derive from a human donor in good health (CMV status not recorded). Some clones in this sample may be carry-over from other donors' samples.

This clonotype was counted only a few times. This chain joins TRBV7-9 and TRBJ1-2; no definite D call. The CDR3 is 13 amino acids. V lost 3 bases and J lost 8, with 13 bases in between. CDR1 and CDR2 (germline): SEHNR, FQNEAQ (reference sequence). DNA of the CDR3: TGTGCCAGCAGCTTCGCCCCTATGAAAGGCTACACCTTC. Translated: CASSFAPMKGYTF.

The chain combines TRBV7-6 with TRBJ2-7, with 7 bases aligning to TRBD1. After removal of 1 base from V and 3 bases from J, the junction contained 6 bases not matched to a gene. The CDR3 runs 15 residues. Per germline, CDR1 SGHVS and CDR2 FNYEAQ. CDR3 residues: CASSLEQGYYYEQYF. CDR3 in DNA: TGTGCCAGCAGCTTAGAACAGGGGTATTACTACGAGCAGTACTTC.

The rearrangement uses TRBV7-2 and TRBJ2-3; D perhaps matches TRBD2 (6 bases). Germline loops: CDR1 SGHTA, CDR2 FQGNSA. The CDR3 loop spans 15 amino acids. V was trimmed by 3 bases and J by 5 bases, leaving 15 bases between them. The DNA for the CDR3 is TGTGCCAGCAGCTTGTCGTCGGAGGGAGGAGATACGCAGTATTTT. Its protein is CASSLSSEGGDTQYF.

This clonotype has more than one count but fewer than ten. The chain joins TRBV5-6 to TRBJ2-1; unclear D gene. The V end lost 5 bases, the J end lost 2 bases, and 11 bases lay between the germline ends. There are 14 residues in the CDR3. Germline V gene lookup returns CDR1 SGHDT and CDR2 YYEEEE. The CDR3 DNA follows: TGTGCCAGCAGTTCTAGTGGTGCCTACAATGAGCAGTTCTTC. It is translated as CASSSSGAYNEQFF.

The chain carries TRBV9 and TRBJ2-1, with TRBD1 matching over 8 bases. With 4 bases clipped from V and 9 bases from J, the junction kept 12 bases outside the gene matches. The length of the CDR3 is 15 residues. Germline loops: CDR1 SGDLS, CDR2 YYNGEE. CDR3 DNA sequence: TGTGCCAGCAGCTCCCGGACAGGGCGTATTACTGAGCAGTTCTTC. Encoded protein: CASSSRTGRITEQFF.

This clonotype turned up a few times. This rearrangement joins TRBV11-3 to TRBJ2-1; no firm D call. The CDR3 sequence is 13 residues long. The germline gives CDR1 SGHNT, CDR2 YENEEA. V lost 5 bases to trimming and J lost 3 bases, with 8 bases between them. CDR3: CASSPSRYNEQFF. DNA for the CDR3: TGTGCCAGCAGCCCCAGTCGCTACAATGAGCAGTTCTTC.

To note about this clonotype: One end of the junction does not line up with germline, which may come from a read error. The J gene is TRBJ2-1, the V gene TRBV25-1, with no clear D. Germline V gene data show CDR1 as MGHDK and CDR2 as SYGVNS. CDR3 length: 14 amino acids. The DNA for the CDR3 is TGTGCCGCCCCCAGGCGCATCTCCCACAATGAGCAGTTCTTC. Amino acid sequence: CAAPRRISHNEQFF. Supplemented by reference TRBV25-1 and TRBJ2-1, the full variable domain reads EADIYQTPRYLVIGTGKKITLECSQTMGHDKMYWYQQDPGMELHLIHYSYGVNSTEKGDLSSESTVSRIRTEHFPLTLESARPSHTSQYLCAAPRRISHNEQFFGPGTRLTVL.

This clonotype has only a few counts. The chain is built from TRBV7-6 and TRBJ2-1, with D possibly being TRBD1 (6 bases). V gave up 5 bases and J gave up 8 bases, with 16 bases separating them. The CDR3 has 14 amino acids. Looked up from germline, CDR1 is SGHVS and CDR2 is FNYEAQ. CDR3 nucleotides: TGTGCCAGCAGCCTACGGACAGCAGGCGATGAGCAGTTCTTC. The encoded protein is CASSLRTAGDEQFF.

The sample holds a few counts of this clonotype. The V and J genes are TRBV7-2 and TRBJ2-7; D may be TRBD1 or TRBD2 (6 bases each). The V and J ends lost 5 bases and 5 bases respectively, with 16 bases between them. Looked up from germline, CDR1 is SGHTA and CDR2 is FQGNSA. The CDR3 spans 14 residues. The CDR3 sequence: CASSLNRGAHEQYF. CDR3 nucleotide sequence: TGTGCCAGCAGCCTAAATAGGGGGGCCCACGAGCAGTACTTC.

The chain uses TRBV4-3 and TRBJ2-7; 8 bases fit TRBD1. The CDR3 loop spans 14 amino acids. After removal of 2 bases from V and 2 bases from J, the junction contained 2 bases not matched to a gene. Per germline, CDR1 LGHNA and CDR2 YSLEER. CDR3 sequence (DNA): TGCGCCAGCAGCCAATACAGGGGGACCTACGAGCAGTACTTC. Protein: CASSQYRGTYEQYF.

The chain combines TRBV7-9 with TRBJ1-1; tentative D call: TRBD1 (5 bases). This CDR3 region has 15 residues. Germline CDR1 is SEHNR and CDR2 is FQNEAQ (reference sequence). Trimming left V 1 base short and J 0 bases short, with 9 bases between. The CDR3 DNA reads TGTGCCAGCAGCTTAGAAAGACAGCTGAACACTGAAGCTTTCTTT. Its translation is CASSLERQLNTEAFF.

The chain combines TRBV9 with TRBJ1-1, with 10 bases matching TRBD1. The CDR3 loop spans 17 amino acids. The ends lost 3 bases at V and 3 bases at J; junction bases unmatched: 11. CDR1 and CDR2 (germline): SGDLS, YYNGEE. The CDR3, as DNA: TGTGCCAGCAGCGAGACAGGGGGCCTCCGTCTGGACACTGAAGCTTTCTTT. This encodes CASSETGGLRLDTEAFF.

This clonotype was seen at least ten times. The chain links TRBV20-1 to TRBJ1-2; D may be TRBD1 (6 bases). CDR1 is DFQATT, CDR2 SNEGSKA, per germline (reference sequence). There are 15 residues in the CDR3. V lost 2 bases and J lost 2, with 15 bases in between. The CDR3 bases are TGCAGTGCTAGAACGGACAGAAGTAGGAACTATGGCTACACCTTC. Protein product: CSARTDRSRNYGYTF.

The V and J genes are TRBV4-2 and TRBJ1-1; TRBD1 is a possible D gene (6 bases). Germline lookup yields CDR1 LGHNA and CDR2 YNFKEQ. Trimming removed 3 bases from V and 3 bases from J, with 11 bases in between. The CDR3 sequence is 14 residues long. CDR3 DNA: TGTGCCAGCAGCCACGGGGGCGTCGACACTGAAGCTTTCTTT. It codes for CASSHGGVDTEAFF.

This chain links TRBV14 with TRBJ2-7, with D possibly being TRBD1 (5 bases). Trimming stripped 4 bases from V and 2 bases from J, with 12 bases between. CDR3 length: 14 residues. Germline values: CDR1 SGHDN, CDR2 FVKESK. CDR3 sequence reads: CASSPEDITYEQYF. The CDR3 bases are TGTGCCAGCAGCCCTGAGGACATCACCTACGAGCAGTACTTC.

The chain uses TRBV2 and TRBJ2-5; possibly TRBD2 for D (6 bases). The length of the CDR3 is 15 residues. Germline assignment: CDR1 SNHLY and CDR2 FYNNEI. V lost 1 base, J lost 4 bases, and 13 bases lay in between. The CDR3 DNA is TGTGCCAGCAGTGAAGACGCGCGGGGCATAGAGACCCAGTACTTC. It encodes CASSEDARGIETQYF.

This clonotype has at least ten counts. The J gene is TRBJ2-1, the V gene TRBV30, with D perhaps assigned TRBD1 or TRBD2 (5 bases each). CDR3 size: 11 residues. Per germline, CDR1 GTSNPN and CDR2 SVGIG (reference sequence). Trimming pared 0 bases from V and 9 bases from J, leaving 6 bases between. The CDR3 here is CAWSVGTEQFF. The CDR3 nucleotides read TGTGCCTGGAGTGTAGGGACTGAGCAGTTCTTC.

The chain joins TRBV24-1 to TRBJ2-3; no reliable D call. Trimming removed 2 bases from V and 6 bases from J, with 8 bases in between. The V gene's germline CDR1 is KGHDR and CDR2 SFDVKD. There are 13 residues in the CDR3. The CDR3 is CATSDSAVDTQYF. The CDR3 DNA sequence: TGTGCCACCAGTGATTCAGCTGTGGATACGCAGTATTTT.

This clonotype was observed many times. V usage is TRBV19 and J usage is TRBJ2-7; D possibly corresponds to TRBD1 (6 bases). The ends were cut back, 3 bases at V and 5 bases at J, with 17 bases in the middle. The CDR3 runs to 15 residues. From germline, CDR1 is LNHDA and CDR2 SQIVND (reference sequence). The CDR3 loop is CASSILDTGPHEQYF. CDR3 coding DNA: TGTGCCAGTAGTATCTTAGATACAGGGCCCCACGAGCAGTACTTC.

The CDR3 DNA reads TGTGCCAGCAGCCAAGAGGGGACGGCGGGACCAAGGGATGAGCAGTTCTTC. It translates to CASSQEGTAGPRDEQFF. V gene TRBV4-2 combines with J gene TRBJ2-1; possible D gene TRBD2, 6 bases. Deletions cut 0 bases from V and 8 bases from J, with 20 bases between. The CDR3 contains 17 residues. Germline-derived CDR1 and CDR2 are LGHNA and YNFKEQ.

The chain joins TRBV9 to TRBJ1-2; D uncertain. Deletions cut 4 bases from V and 0 bases from J, with 16 bases between. This CDR3 contains 16 residues. The V gene's germline CDR1 is SGDLS and CDR2 YYNGEE. The CDR3 protein is CASSPRADLTNYGYTF. The CDR3 bases are TGTGCCAGCAGCCCCCGAGCAGACCTTACTAACTATGGCTACACCTTC.

The V gene is TRBV13, the J gene TRBJ2-1, with unresolved D. V dropped 3 bases and J dropped 5 bases, with 14 bases sitting between them. The CDR3 has 15 amino acids. The germline gives CDR1 PRHDT, CDR2 FYEKMQ (reference sequence). The CDR3 loop reads CASSFLNRPHNEQFF. The CDR3 nucleotides are TGTGCCAGCAGCTTTCTAAATCGACCTCACAATGAGCAGTTCTTC.

This clonotype showed up many times. The rearrangement uses TRBV6-6 and TRBJ1-4; a weak D match, TRBD1 (6 bases). Trimming stripped 4 bases from V and 5 bases from J, with 14 bases between. CDR3 length: 15 amino acids. CDR1 MNHNY and CDR2 SVGAGI come from the germline V gene (reference sequence). The CDR3 loop is CASSSPGHPNEKLFF. The CDR3 nucleotides read TGTGCCAGCAGTTCCCCGGGACATCCCAATGAAAAACTGTTTTTT.

The sample holds a few counts of this clonotype. The chain joins TRBV7-6 to TRBJ2-7; D may match TRBD1 or TRBD2 (6 bases each). Trimming left V 6 bases short and J 4 bases short, with 16 bases between. The CDR3 is made up of 14 amino acids. Looked up from germline, CDR1 is SGHVS and CDR2 is FNYEAQ. CDR3 sequence reads: CASSPYRAGYEQYF. The CDR3 DNA is TGTGCCAGCAGTCCATACAGGGCGGGGTACGAGCAGTACTTC.

This clonotype was detected only a few times. The chain couples TRBV2 to TRBJ2-3; TRBD1 agrees at 8 bases. CDR3 length equals 15 residues. V gave up 3 bases and J gave up 0 bases; unmatched junction bases: 2. CDR1 is SNHLY and CDR2 is FYNNEI in the germline V gene. CDR3 amino acids: CASSEWDRSTDTQYF. The DNA for the CDR3 is TGTGCCAGCAGTGAGTGGGACAGGAGCACAGATACGCAGTATTTT.

This clonotype was observed a few times. The chain recombines TRBV10-3 with TRBJ2-5; the D is unclear. In germline, CDR1 is ENHRY, CDR2 SYGVKD. CDR3 length: 13 residues. V was trimmed by 5 bases and J by 1 base, leaving 8 bases between them. CDR3 coding DNA: TGTGCCATCAGTTCAGACGGCCAAGAGACCCAGTACTTC. Its translation: CAISSDGQETQYF.

With respect to this clonotype: Its ends do not fully match the called genes, so a read error is possible. V usage is TRBV9 and J usage is TRBJ2-4; 8 nucleotides line up with TRBD1. The CDR3 is 14 residues long. The germline gives CDR1 SGDLS, CDR2 YYNGEE. The CDR3 reads CASSVAGGRNSQYF. DNA for the CDR3: TGTGCCAGCAGCGTAGCAGGGGGCAGAAACAGTCAGTACTTC. The complete variable domain, with remaining parts taken from reference TRBV9 and TRBJ2-4, reads DSGVTQTPKHLITATGQRVTLRCSPRSGDLSVYWYQQSLDQGLQFLIQYYNGEERAKGNILERFSAQQFPDLHSELNLSSLELGDSALYFCASSVAGGRNSQYFGAGTRLSVL.

This clonotype came up many times. The V and J genes are TRBV7-9 and TRBJ1-2; no firm D call. The CDR3 sequence is 16 residues long. Looked up from germline, CDR1 is SEHNR and CDR2 is FQNEAQ (reference sequence). Trimming removed 1 base from V and 0 bases from J, with 12 bases in between. The CDR3 here is CASSLVSAGANYGYTF. The CDR3, as DNA: TGTGCCAGCAGCTTAGTCTCGGCAGGAGCTAACTATGGCTACACCTTC.

This clonotype has just a few counts. The V call is TRBV7-2, the J call TRBJ2-1; no firm D call. V gave up 1 base and J gave up 9 bases, with 4 bases separating them. The CDR3 runs 11 residues. From germline, CDR1 is SGHTA and CDR2 FQGNSA. CDR3 in amino acids: CASSLGVEQFF. CDR3 in DNA: TGTGCCAGCAGCTTAGGGGTTGAGCAGTTCTTC.

This clonotype has more than one count but fewer than ten. The V and J genes are TRBV7-9 and TRBJ2-7; TRBD1 aligns across 10 bases. Germline CDR1 reads SEHNR; CDR2 reads FQNEAQ (reference sequence). The CDR3 contains 15 residues. V shed 4 bases, J shed 4 bases, and the junction held 7 bases outside the gene matches. The CDR3 here is CASSSNRDRGYEQYF. The CDR3 coding sequence is TGTGCCAGCAGCTCAAACCGGGACAGGGGTTACGAGCAGTACTTC.

This clonotype came up a few times. The V and J genes are TRBV7-9 and TRBJ2-1; D unresolved. This CDR3 has 15 amino acids. Germline lookup yields CDR1 SEHNR and CDR2 FQNEAQ (reference sequence). V lost 5 bases and J 0 bases, leaving 11 bases between the germline ends. CDR3 sequence (DNA): TGTGCCAGCAGCAACTCAGAGAGCTCCTACAATGAGCAGTTCTTC. As protein: CASSNSESSYNEQFF.